What follows describes a single TCR beta chain. This clonotype has more than one count but fewer than ten. The clone's antigen remains unknown. The record has no base qualities; no much larger clone is one base away. This sample was taken from a study of T cells after yellow fever vaccination (dated by TCRdb to the late 2010s). Some background on the complete study: The SMART-Seq v4 Ultra Low Input RNA kit was used to prepare libraries from fractions with low cell numbers. Blood samples were taken at several timepoints before and after primary and secondary immunization, and bulk PBMC replicates and cell subsets were isolated. To track T-cell clones before and after primary and booster YFV17D yellow fever vaccination, bulk TCR alpha and beta repertoires were sequenced longitudinally. Two healthy male donors, one aged 18 to 30 and one aged 30 to 40 years, made up the cohort.

What the authors observed across the whole study: FACS-sorted repertoires could contain abundant contaminating clonotypes from the bulk population, so computational filtering was required. Most clones expanded after primary vaccination (almost 98% of CD4 and roughly 90% of CD8) were re-detected after the booster, suggesting that broad memory maintenance occurred. A small share of clonotypes was detected in both CD4 and CD8 compartments, with the overlap likely arising from convergent recombination. Because the study included only a couple of donors, the extent to which the findings can be generalized is limited. The secondary T-cell response was found to be weaker but faster than the primary response, with a peak reached on day 5 rather than on day 15.

The data were produced on an Illumina NovaSeq 6000. TCR cDNA was synthesized by 5'RACE template switching, which introduced a universal primer site and unique molecular identifiers. Priming for cDNA synthesis came from both the TCR alpha and TCR beta constant segments. Library amplification used two PCR steps, and the second PCR step added sample barcodes and sequencing adapters. Sequencing of libraries was performed on Illumina HiSeq 2500 (2x100 bp) or NovaSeq (2x150 bp). As for how the authors treated the data: MIGEC was used to demultiplex reads and collapse the reads into UMI consensus sequences, and MiXCR was used for V(D)J alignment. Clonotypes responding to the vaccine were identified with edgeR on replicate PBMC samples, with the criteria of FDR below 0.01 and a log2 fold change above 5 up to day 15. Each bulk clonotype received a CD4 or CD8 identity based on whether the sequenced CD4 or CD8 repertoire contained that clonotype at higher abundance. TCRdb reran the public reads through fastp at Q25 and MiXCR, keeping productive beta chains. CDR3 protein duplicates are merged, each entry listing the most common genes and DNA. None of the V and J calls come from the authors' own analysis; TCRdb made them. This sample holds some 320,000 distinct CDR3 sequences; approximately 4% were observed only once. Of the sample, approximately 23% is held by the ten largest clones.

In the paper's terms, the treatment or condition label means: live attenuated yellow fever vaccine strain. At every blood-draw timepoint, two biological replicates of bulk PBMCs were collected. PBMCs were isolated from peripheral blood using a standard Ficoll-Paque protocol. TriZol was used to extract RNA from bulk PBMCs, from CD4 and CD8 fractions, and from dextramer-positive and dextramer-negative fractions. The receptor comes from a man aged 18 to 29 who received the YFV17D yellow fever vaccine. This specimen consisted of PBMCs, obtained 5 days after the yellow fever booster vaccination.

The CDR3 reads as follows: CASSLAQGEYGYTF. The nucleotides read TGTGCCAGCAGCTTAGCGCAGGGGGAATACGGCTACACCTTC. The sequence links TRBV7-2 to TRBJ1-2; 7 bases in the junction line up with TRBD1. V is trimmed back by 0 bases and J by 8 bases, and the junction contains 6 bases that no gene match accounts for. The germline V gene yields SGHTA for CDR1 and FQGNSA for CDR2. The CDR3 starts with the cysteine, ends with the phenylalanine, and has 14 residues. Only the CDR3 DNA stays, 42 bases, in frame from base 1.